The 18 T cell receptor beta chains below come from one sample, sequenced in a study of control samples from healthy donors and cancer patients. The data were produced by immunoSEQ multiplex PCR, yet TCRdb's version contains in-frame clones alone and is incomplete. The sample yields 250,000 to 300,000 clones, roughly 80% seen once. The sample consisted of PBMCs. These receptors came from a woman between 55 and 75 years old with lung cancer.

The V call is TRBV29-1, the J call TRBJ1-1; D gene uncertain. The CDR3 covers 15 residues. Deletions cut 6 bases from V and 5 bases from J, with 22 bases between. Germline V gene sequence: CDR1 SQVTM, CDR2 ANQGSEA. This chain's CDR3 is CSVAVRTKSATEAFF. As DNA, the CDR3 is TGCAGCGTCGCGGTACGTACAAAATCGGCGACTGAAGCTTTCTTT.

The rearrangement links TRBV2 to TRBJ2-2; D possibly corresponds to TRBD1 (6 bases). From germline, CDR1 is SNHLY and CDR2 FYNNEI. The V end was cut by 7 bases, the J end by 5 bases, with 17 bases between. The CDR3 sequence is 15 residues long. The CDR3 bases are TGTGCCAGCACCCCTTTGGGGGCAGGAACCGGGGAGCTGTTTTTT. Translated, it gives CASTPLGAGTGELFF.

V and J are TRBV11-3 and TRBJ2-7; 10 bases fit TRBD1. Germline CDR1 is SGHNT and CDR2 is YENEEA. The V segment lost 5 bases and the J segment 3 bases; nucleotides outside the gene matches: 7. The CDR3 has 15 amino acids. The CDR3 coding sequence is TGTGCCAGCAGCCTCATGACAGGGGGCAACTACGAGCAGTACTTC. It specifies CASSLMTGGNYEQYF.

The chain is built from TRBV9 and TRBJ1-2; D gene ambiguous. Germline CDR1 and CDR2: SGDLS and YYNGEE. The CDR3 contains 13 residues. The ends were cut back, 0 bases at V and 2 bases at J, with 5 bases in the middle. CDR3 in DNA: TGTGCCAGCAGCGTAGTACAGAACTATGGCTACACCTTC. Amino acids: CASSVVQNYGYTF.

The rearrangement links TRBV28 to TRBJ1-4; 7 nucleotides match TRBD1. The CDR3 extends over 16 amino acids. Germline V gene data show CDR1 as MDHEN and CDR2 as SYDVKM. The V gene end was trimmed by 6 bases and the J gene end by 5 bases; junction bases not matched to a gene: 12. CDR3: CASSTPSQGENEKLFF. The DNA of the CDR3 is TGTGCCAGCAGCACACCCTCCCAGGGGGAAAATGAAAAACTGTTTTTT.

J is TRBJ1-3 and V is TRBV10-3; tentatively, D is TRBD1 (6 bases). Trimming took off 2 bases at V and 7 bases at J, with 18 bases between the two ends. CDR3 length: 16 amino acids. The germline CDR1 and CDR2 sequences are ENHRY and SYGVKD. The CDR3 sequence: CAISEGQLALGNTIYF. The CDR3 DNA sequence: TGTGCCATCAGTGAGGGACAGTTGGCTCTGGGGAACACCATATATTTT.

The genes are TRBV11-3 and TRBJ2-2; D may correspond to TRBD1 or TRBD2 (5 bases each). The CDR3 length is 15 residues. The germline V gene has CDR1 SGHNT and CDR2 YENEEA. V was pared by 2 bases and J by 1 base, with 8 bases between. The CDR3 coding sequence is TGTGCCAGCAGCTTAATGGGGGTGAACACCGGGGAGCTGTTTTTT. This encodes CASSLMGVNTGELFF.

The chain is built from TRBV5-1 and TRBJ2-5; no clear D. The CDR3 has 15 residues. Trimming took 0 bases from V and 4 from J, leaving 13 bases between them. Germline V gene data show CDR1 as SGHRS and CDR2 as YFSETQ. This CDR3 reads CASSLDDGTIETQYF. As DNA, the CDR3 is TGCGCCAGCAGCTTGGACGACGGTACTATAGAGACCCAGTACTTC. Complete variable domain (other parts from reference TRBV5-1 and TRBJ2-5): KAGVTQTPRYLIKTRGQQVTLSCSPISGHRSVSWYQQTPGQGLQFLFEYFSETQRNKGNFPGRFSGRQFSNSRSEMNVSTLELGDSALYLCASSLDDGTIETQYFGPGTRLLVL.

V usage is TRBV2 and J usage is TRBJ2-3; unclear D gene. CDR1 and CDR2 from the germline V gene are SNHLY and FYNNEI. V was cut by 4 bases and J by 1 base, with 6 bases left in between. The CDR3 length is 13 residues. CDR3 region: CASSGVGTDTQYF. In DNA, the CDR3 is TGTGCCAGCAGTGGAGTAGGCACAGATACGCAGTATTTT.

This clone appeared many times. The rearrangement uses TRBV9 and TRBJ1-3; D gene ambiguous. Trimming stripped 3 bases from V and 4 bases from J, with 8 bases between. Germline values: CDR1 SGDLS, CDR2 YYNGEE. The length of the CDR3 is 13 residues. The CDR3 DNA reads TGTGCCAGCAGCGAACGGCCGGGAAACACCATATATTTT. Protein product: CASSERPGNTIYF.

The V call is TRBV7-9, the J call TRBJ2-3; D is ambiguous. The CDR3 contains 11 residues. Germline CDR1 and CDR2: SEHNR and FQNEAQ (reference sequence). Trimming pared 5 bases from V and 6 bases from J, leaving 6 bases between. CDR3 nucleotide sequence: TGTGCCAGCAGCCACCCGGATACGCAGTATTTT. As protein: CASSHPDTQYF.

This rearrangement joins TRBV7-9 to TRBJ1-1; D is uncertain. The CDR3 has 16 amino acids. V lost 4 bases and J 0 bases, leaving 15 bases between the germline ends. Germline loops: CDR1 SEHNR, CDR2 FQNEAQ (reference sequence). CDR3 region: CASSYRQSYMNTEAFF. CDR3 sequence (DNA): TGTGCCAGCAGCTACCGTCAGTCATATATGAACACTGAAGCTTTCTTT.

The chain uses TRBV7-6 and TRBJ2-1, with D possibly matching TRBD1 (7 bases). The ends were cut back, 1 base at V and 9 bases at J, with 16 bases in the middle. The germline V gene encodes CDR1 SGHVS and CDR2 FNYEAQ. This CDR3 is 15 amino acids long. The CDR3 loop is CASSLVQGDSGEQFF. The CDR3 DNA reads as TGTGCCAGCAGCTTAGTGCAGGGGGATAGCGGTGAGCAGTTCTTC.

V is TRBV25-1 and J is TRBJ1-1; tentatively, D is TRBD1 (5 bases). Germline V gene data show CDR1 as MGHDK and CDR2 as SYGVNS. V dropped 1 base and J dropped 2 bases, with 11 bases sitting between them. The CDR3 runs to 15 residues. DNA for the CDR3: TGTGCCAGCAGTGAATTGGGACGGAGTAACACTGAAGCTTTCTTT. This codes for CASSELGRSNTEAFF. Full variable domain (rest looked up from reference TRBV25-1 and TRBJ1-1): EADIYQTPRYLVIGTGKKITLECSQTMGHDKMYWYQQDPGMELHLIHYSYGVNSTEKGDLSSESTVSRIRTEHFPLTLESARPSHTSQYLCASSELGRSNTEAFFGQGTRLTVV.

This clone appeared once. The chain couples TRBV5-6 to TRBJ2-5; the D gene is possibly TRBD1 (6 bases). Germline-derived CDR1 and CDR2 are SGHDT and YYEEEE. The CDR3 spans 16 residues. V was pared by 2 bases and J by 4 bases, with 18 bases between. CDR3 DNA sequence: TGTGCCAGCAGCTTAGGAGCAGGGGCCTGGAGAGAGACCCAGTACTTC. It specifies CASSLGAGAWRETQYF.

This chain uses TRBV7-3 with TRBJ2-3, with 7 bases matching TRBD1. CDR3 length: 14 amino acids. The V gene end was trimmed by 6 bases and the J gene end by 4 bases; junction bases not matched to a gene: 7. Germline loops: CDR1 SGHTA, CDR2 FQGTGA. For the CDR3, the DNA is TGTGCCAGCAGGCCTACAGGGGTTCCAGATACGCAGTATTTT. It translates to CASRPTGVPDTQYF.

The rearrangement joins TRBV9 to TRBJ1-1; 7 positions agree with TRBD1. CDR3 length: 13 amino acids. The germline gives CDR1 SGDLS, CDR2 YYNGEE. With V trimmed by 3 bases and J by 4 bases, 3 bases remained unmatched. CDR3 sequence (DNA): TGTGCCAGCAGCGACGGGACAGTCACTGAAGCTTTCTTT. The encoded protein is CASSDGTVTEAFF. The whole variable domain, remainder taken from reference TRBV9 and TRBJ1-1, is DSGVTQTPKHLITATGQRVTLRCSPRSGDLSVYWYQQSLDQGLQFLIQYYNGEERAKGNILERFSAQQFPDLHSELNLSSLELGDSALYFCASSDGTVTEAFFGQGTRLTVV.

The chain links TRBV2 to TRBJ1-1, with D possibly TRBD1 on 6 matching bases. The CDR3 is 14 amino acids. V lost 4 bases to trimming and J lost 4 bases, with 13 bases between them. Germline-derived CDR1 and CDR2 are SNHLY and FYNNEI. The CDR3 sequence: CASSVNREVTEAFF. DNA for the CDR3: TGTGCCAGCAGTGTCAACAGGGAGGTCACTGAAGCTTTCTTT.